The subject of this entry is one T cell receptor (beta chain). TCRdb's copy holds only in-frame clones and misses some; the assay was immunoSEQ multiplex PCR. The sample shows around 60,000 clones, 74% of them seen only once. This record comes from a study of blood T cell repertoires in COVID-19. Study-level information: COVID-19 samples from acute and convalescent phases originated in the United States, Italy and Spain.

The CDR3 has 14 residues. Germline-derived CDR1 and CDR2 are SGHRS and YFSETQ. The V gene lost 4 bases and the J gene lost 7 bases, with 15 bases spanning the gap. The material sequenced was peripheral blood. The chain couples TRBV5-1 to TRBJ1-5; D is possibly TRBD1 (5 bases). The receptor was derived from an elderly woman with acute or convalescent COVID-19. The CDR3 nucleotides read TGCGCCAGCAGCCAGGACGGTCAGGGACAGCCCCAGCATTTT. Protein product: CASSQDGQGQPQHF.